The entry below describes one T cell receptor (beta chain). The sample belongs to a study of blood T cell repertoires in COVID-19. Measured with immunoSEQ multiplex PCR; TCRdb has only the in-frame clones, and not every one. The sample lists 50,000 to 80,000 clones, about 86% occurring once. Germline V gene sequence: CDR1 SGHTS, CDR2 YDEGEE. V dropped 1 base and J dropped 3 bases, with 8 bases sitting between them. The CDR3 extends over 14 amino acids. This receptor was taken from a man aged 50 to 59 with active COVID-19. This chain uses TRBV5-8 with TRBJ1-5; D ambiguous. Source material: peripheral blood. The CDR3 region has the DNA TGTGCCAGCAGCTTGATGAGCTCCAATCAGCCCCAGCATTTT. Its protein product is CASSLMSSNQPQHF.